The present TCR beta chain was sequenced within a study of blood T cell repertoires in COVID-19. All enrollees were about 18 to 89 years old and from about 25 US areas. Participant-reported clinical history was the basis for cohort assignment. Cohort 3 donors counted as recovered after two negative PCRs, clearance, or resolved symptoms. As handled by the study authors: Amplification of reference gene primers was used by the study to estimate nucleated cell counts. The table came from immunoSEQ multiplex PCR; TCRdb's copy has only in-frame clones and leaves some out. For V, J and clone size, that table is used; D and trimming come from the DNA. Of roughly 180,000 clones listed, 85% are singletons. V was pared by 0 bases and J by 10 bases, with 22 bases between. The germline CDR1 and CDR2 sequences are SGDLS and YYNGEE. This CDR3 has 16 amino acids.

This receptor was obtained from a man aged 35 to 55 who had recovered from COVID-19. The sequenced sample consisted of PBMCs or T cells enriched from blood (not recorded which). The V and J genes are TRBV9 and TRBJ1-1; D is uncertain. The CDR3 here is CASSVGTGPFRGGAFF. The CDR3 nucleotides read TGTGCCAGCAGCGTAGGAACCGGGCCCTTCAGAGGAGGAGCTTTCTTT.